One and the same sample provided the 27 T cell receptor beta chains below, sequenced in a study of T cell changes during pregnancy in multiple sclerosis. Only in-frame clones appear in the TCRdb table, and some are missing; sequencing was by immunoSEQ multiplex PCR. The sample carries about 85,000 clones, about nine tenths recorded once. The sequencing here drew on peripheral blood, taken in the first trimester of pregnancy. Source of these receptors: a female donor with multiple sclerosis, enrolled in a pregnancy study.

Only a few counts were recorded for this clone. This rearrangement joins TRBV5-1 to TRBJ2-7; TRBD1 agrees at 8 bases. V lost 2 bases and J lost 5; bases outside the gene matches: 9. Germline lookup yields CDR1 SGHRS and CDR2 YFSETQ. The CDR3 totals 15 residues. CDR3 coding DNA: TGCGCCAGCAGCTTAATCCTCCAGGGGGCTAACGAGCAGTACTTC. Its protein product is CASSLILQGANEQYF. Together with reference TRBV5-1 and TRBJ2-7, the CDR3 gives the full variable domain: KAGVTQTPRYLIKTRGQQVTLSCSPISGHRSVSWYQQTPGQGLQFLFEYFSETQRNKGNFPGRFSGRQFSNSRSEMNVSTLELGDSALYLCASSLILQGANEQYFGPGTRLTVT.

This clone was seen once. The chain joins TRBV5-4 to TRBJ1-2; TRBD1 is a possible D gene (6 bases). The germline V gene has CDR1 SGHNT and CDR2 YYREEE (reference sequence). The CDR3 covers 14 residues. V was trimmed by 1 base and J by 6 bases, leaving 13 bases between them. The CDR3 spells CASSLIRGANGYTF. The CDR3 bases are TGTGCCAGCAGCTTGATCAGGGGCGCGAATGGCTACACCTTC.

CDR3 DNA: TGTGCCAGTAGTATTGAGGTAAACACTGAAGCTTTCTTT. Amino acid sequence: CASSIEVNTEAFF. The V gene is TRBV19, the J gene TRBJ1-1, with D unclear. V was trimmed by 3 bases and J by 2 bases, leaving 7 bases between them. The CDR3 spans 13 residues. Germline lookup yields CDR1 LNHDA and CDR2 SQIVND (reference sequence).

The rearrangement joins TRBV5-1 to TRBJ1-3, with D possibly being TRBD1 (6 bases). V was pared by 1 base and J by 4 bases, with 12 bases between. Germline V gene lookup returns CDR1 SGHRS and CDR2 YFSETQ. CDR3 length: 15 amino acids. The CDR3 spells CASSLRTDRGNTIYF. The CDR3 bases are TGCGCCAGCAGCTTGAGGACAGACCGAGGAAACACCATATATTTT. The variable domain in full, completed from reference TRBV5-1 and TRBJ1-3, reads KAGVTQTPRYLIKTRGQQVTLSCSPISGHRSVSWYQQTPGQGLQFLFEYFSETQRNKGNFPGRFSGRQFSNSRSEMNVSTLELGDSALYLCASSLRTDRGNTIYFGEGSWLTVV.

The V gene is TRBV19, the J gene TRBJ1-1; no clear D gene. CDR1 and CDR2 from the germline V gene are LNHDA and SQIVND (reference sequence). CDR3 length: 16 amino acids. V was cut by 4 bases and J by 6 bases, with 21 bases left in between. CDR3 loop: CASSNIWKEGRPEAFF. As DNA, the CDR3 is TGTGCCAGTAGTAATATTTGGAAGGAGGGAAGGCCTGAAGCTTTCTTT.

The chain links TRBV19 to TRBJ2-3; 9 bases are a match to TRBD1. The CDR3 spans 16 residues. Germline-derived CDR1 and CDR2 are LNHDA and SQIVND (reference sequence). Trimming at V came to 5 bases and at J to 2 bases, leaving 8 bases not matched to a gene. The CDR3 nucleotides read TGTGCCAGTAGTTTTCTCCGGGACAGGGCCACAGATACGCAGTATTTT. It codes for CASSFLRDRATDTQYF.

The genes are TRBV6-5 and TRBJ2-7; 8 bases align to TRBD2. CDR3 length: 14 amino acids. Germline V lookup: CDR1 MNHEY, CDR2 SVGAGI. The trim removed 1 base at V and 7 bases at J, leaving 6 bases unmatched. This CDR3 is CASSYYSGVGEQYF. CDR3 nucleotides: TGTGCCAGCAGTTACTATAGCGGGGTAGGGGAGCAGTACTTC.

The rearrangement joins TRBV6-6 to TRBJ1-2, with D possibly being TRBD1 (6 bases). CDR3 length: 15 amino acids. Germline loops: CDR1 MNHNY, CDR2 SVGAGI (reference sequence). V was clipped by 2 bases and J by 2 bases, with 12 bases between them. Written as DNA, the CDR3 is TGTGCCAGCAGTTACCTGGACAGACGAAACTATGGCTACACCTTC. Its protein is CASSYLDRRNYGYTF.

This clone was seen a single time. This rearrangement joins TRBV6-5 to TRBJ2-7; possible D gene TRBD1, 7 bases. V lost 6 bases, J lost 1 base, and 13 bases lay in between. The CDR3 loop spans 14 amino acids. CDR1 and CDR2 from the germline V gene are MNHEY and SVGAGI. CDR3 loop: CASRYGGQSYEQYF. The CDR3 region has the DNA TGTGCCAGCAGGTACGGGGGACAGTCCTACGAGCAGTACTTC.

The chain has TRBV28 and TRBJ1-1; possible D gene TRBD1, 6 bases. The CDR3 is made up of 15 amino acids. The V gene's germline CDR1 is MDHEN and CDR2 SYDVKM. V lost 6 bases to trimming and J lost 0 bases, with 14 bases between them. The CDR3 spells CASRLGGTMNTEAFF. The DNA for the CDR3 is TGTGCCAGCAGATTGGGGGGGACAATGAACACTGAAGCTTTCTTT.

The gene calls are TRBV7-6 and TRBJ2-3; D ambiguous. The CDR3 runs to 13 residues. V lost 2 bases, J lost 5 bases, and 8 bases lay in between. CDR1 and CDR2 from the germline V gene are SGHVS and FNYEAQ. CDR3 residues: CASSLQGEDTQYF. As DNA, the CDR3 is TGTGCCAGCAGCTTACAAGGAGAAGATACGCAGTATTTT.

This clone was seen a few times. The chain links TRBV6-4 to TRBJ2-1, with TRBD2 matching 13 bases. Germline-derived CDR1 and CDR2 are MRHNA and SNTAGT. CDR3 size: 14 residues. V lost 4 bases to trimming and J lost 6 bases; unmatched junction nucleotides: 0. CDR3 protein: CASSGTSGSNEQFF. DNA for the CDR3: TGTGCCAGCAGTGGGACTAGCGGGAGCAATGAGCAGTTCTTC.

The genes are TRBV7-9 and TRBJ1-6, with D possibly being TRBD1 (6 bases). CDR3 length: 15 residues. V was cut by 1 base and J by 10 bases, with 14 bases left in between. Germline values: CDR1 SEHNR, CDR2 FQNEAQ (reference sequence). In nucleotides, the CDR3 is TGTGCCAGCAGCTTAGATTCAGGGGTGAGGTCACCCCTCCACTTT. Amino acids: CASSLDSGVRSPLHF.

The gene calls are TRBV29-1 and TRBJ2-7; D possibly corresponds to TRBD1 (5 bases). The CDR3 runs 14 residues. V lost 4 bases and J 3 bases, leaving 16 bases between the germline ends. Germline CDR1 is SQVTM and CDR2 is ANQGSEA. The CDR3 nucleotides are TGCAGCGTTGTAGGGCAGGGTCCATTCTACGAGCAGTACTTC. Residues: CSVVGQGPFYEQYF.

J is TRBJ2-1 and V is TRBV27; 7 bases match TRBD1. With V trimmed by 2 bases and J by 9 bases, 7 bases remained unmatched. Germline-derived CDR1 and CDR2 are MNHEY and SMNVEV (reference sequence). This CDR3 contains 14 residues. Written as DNA, the CDR3 is TGTGCCAGCAGTTTAGGGACAGTACCTGTTGAGCAGTTCTTC. It codes for CASSLGTVPVEQFF.

V and J are TRBV6-6 and TRBJ2-7; 8 bases are a match to TRBD2. Trimming took 2 bases from V and 0 from J; bases not matched to a gene: 3. The V gene's germline CDR1 is MNHNY and CDR2 SVGAGI (reference sequence). The CDR3 is 15 residues long. The CDR3 protein is CASSYGAGVSYEQYF. CDR3 coding DNA: TGTGCCAGCAGTTACGGAGCGGGGGTCTCCTACGAGCAGTACTTC.

The chain has TRBV5-5 and TRBJ2-7; 9 nucleotides align to TRBD1. The CDR3 has 15 residues. CDR1 and CDR2 (germline): SGHKS, YYEKEE (reference sequence). With V trimmed by 1 base and J by 4 bases, 6 bases remained unmatched. The CDR3 protein is CASSLWTGASYEQYF. CDR3 sequence (DNA): TGTGCCAGCAGCTTGTGGACAGGGGCGTCTTACGAGCAGTACTTC.

The chain combines TRBV7-2 with TRBJ2-1; D is possibly TRBD1 (5 bases). The CDR3 loop spans 18 amino acids. V was trimmed by 4 bases and J by 10 bases, leaving 29 bases between them. Germline V CDR1 and CDR2: SGHTA, FQGNSA. CDR3 DNA sequence: TGTGCCAGCAGCTCGCCCTATACCCGGACACTACTCTTAAAAGAGCAGTTCTTC. This codes for CASSSPYTRTLLLKEQFF.

The chain couples TRBV28 to TRBJ2-7; maybe TRBD1 (6 bases). V lost 5 bases to trimming and J lost 4 bases, with 21 bases between them. Germline CDR1 reads MDHEN; CDR2 reads SYDVKM. The CDR3 extends over 16 amino acids. CDR3 coding DNA: TGTGCCAGCAGTCCTTACCGGGCCCTAAGGGGGTACGAGCAGTACTTC. Protein product: CASSPYRALRGYEQYF.

This sequence joins TRBV7-2 and TRBJ2-7; 7 bases fit TRBD2. CDR1 is SGHTA and CDR2 is FQGNSA in the germline V gene. The ends lost 2 bases at V and 4 bases at J; junction bases unmatched: 8. The CDR3 has 15 residues. CDR3 DNA sequence: TGTGCCAGCAGCTTAACGAGCGGGATCGGATACGAGCAGTACTTC. Protein: CASSLTSGIGYEQYF.

The chain carries TRBV5-1 and TRBJ2-5; TRBD1 is a possible D gene (6 bases). CDR1 and CDR2 (germline): SGHRS, YFSETQ. Trimming removed 5 bases at V and 5 bases at J, with 13 bases between. This CDR3 is built from 13 residues. The CDR3 nucleotides are TGCGCCAGCAGAAATACAGGGATTGAGACCCAGTACTTC. Translation: CASRNTGIETQYF.

The rearrangement links TRBV6-1 to TRBJ2-7, with a weak D call TRBD2 (6 bases). V gave up 10 bases and J gave up 3 bases, with 13 bases separating them. The CDR3 has 12 amino acids. Germline V CDR1 and CDR2: MNHNS, SASEGT. CDR3 protein: CATKGGRYEQYF. The CDR3 DNA sequence: TGTGCCACCAAGGGAGGCCGCTACGAGCAGTACTTC.

This sequence joins TRBV27 and TRBJ1-2; no reliable D call. The V end was cut by 2 bases, the J end by 10 bases, with 20 bases between. CDR3 size: 15 residues. Germline V gene sequence: CDR1 MNHEY, CDR2 SMNVEV (reference sequence). The CDR3 DNA sequence: TGTGCCAGCAGTTTACACGGTGAAAGTTTGATGTTCTACACCTTC. It codes for CASSLHGESLMFYTF.

This chain links TRBV14 with TRBJ2-5; D unclear. The CDR3 extends over 15 amino acids. Germline CDR1 SGHDN, CDR2 FVKESK. Trimming shortened V by 4 bases and J by 0 bases, and 12 bases separated the two germline ends. CDR3 residues: CASSLLGVNQETQYF. CDR3 bases: TGTGCCAGCAGCCTCCTCGGAGTAAACCAAGAGACCCAGTACTTC.

This CDR3 is CASSYSGRGNEQYF. CDR3 DNA sequence: TGTGCCAGCAGTTACTCGGGCAGGGGGAACGAGCAGTACTTC. The J gene is TRBJ2-7, the V gene TRBV6-6, with 7 bases matching TRBD1. The CDR3 has 14 amino acids. Trimming cost V 0 bases and J 5 bases; bases outside gene matches: 4. Germline V CDR1 and CDR2: MNHNY, SVGAGI (reference sequence).

This clone was seen just once. The V gene is TRBV5-1, the J gene TRBJ1-1; D might be TRBD1 (6 bases). V dropped 4 bases and J dropped 0 bases, with 13 bases sitting between them. CDR3 size: 15 residues. Germline V gives CDR1 SGHRS, CDR2 YFSETQ. The CDR3 reads CASSEQGRMNTEAFF. The CDR3 DNA sequence: TGCGCCAGCAGCGAACAGGGACGGATGAACACTGAAGCTTTCTTT.

V is TRBV30 and J is TRBJ2-2, with 11 nucleotides matching TRBD1. The CDR3 runs 15 residues. After removal of 0 bases from V and 6 bases from J, the junction contained 3 bases not matched to a gene. The germline gives CDR1 GTSNPN, CDR2 SVGIG (reference sequence). The CDR3 sequence is CAWSVMGQGAGELFF. Here the CDR3 DNA reads TGTGCCTGGAGTGTAATGGGACAGGGGGCCGGGGAGCTGTTTTTT.